This is a list of T cell receptor beta chains from one sample in a study of T cell responses to AZD1222 COVID-19 vaccine. Only in-frame clones appear in the TCRdb table, and some are missing; sequencing was by immunoSEQ multiplex PCR. The table has some 130,000 clones, 90% to 95% seen once. The input for sequencing was peripheral blood, taken on day 0 of AZD1222 vaccination. The receptors originated from an adult in good health. CDR3s include the opening cysteine and the closing phenylalanine or tryptophan. D genes are given only for firm matches. The size entry is marked missing in some rows and otherwise reads once, few, many or a size class.

V gene: TRBV5-1; J gene: TRBJ2-7; D gene: .; clone size: once; CDR3 protein: CASSLSGAKDEQYF; CDR3 DNA: TGCGCCAGCAGCTTGTCAGGGGCCAAGGACGAGCAGTACTTC
V gene: TRBV10-3; J gene: TRBJ1-1; D gene: .; clone size: .; CDR3 protein: CAISEVGSRGTEAFF; CDR3 DNA: TGTGCCATCAGTGAGGTAGGGTCCAGAGGCACTGAAGCTTTCTTT
V gene: TRBV3-1/TRBV3-2; J gene: TRBJ2-1; D gene: TRBD2; clone size: .; CDR3 protein: CASSPGLAGVSEQFF; CDR3 DNA: TGTGCCAGCAGTCCGGGACTAGCGGGAGTTAGTGAGCAGTTCTTC
V gene: TRBV28; J gene: TRBJ2-7; D gene: TRBD2; clone size: .; CDR3 protein: CASSLAGTTYEQYF; CDR3 DNA: TGTGCCAGCAGCCTAGCGGGAACGACCTACGAGCAGTACTTC
V gene: TRBV6-5; J gene: TRBJ2-3; D gene: .; clone size: .; CDR3 protein: CASATWGRTQYF; CDR3 DNA: TGTGCCAGCGCCACGTGGGGTCGTACGCAGTATTTT
V gene: TRBV9; J gene: TRBJ1-4; D gene: .; clone size: .; CDR3 protein: CASSIRTGSGEKLFF; CDR3 DNA: TGTGCCAGCAGCATCCGGACGGGTTCGGGAGAAAAACTGTTTTTT
V gene: TRBV13; J gene: TRBJ2-1; D gene: .; clone size: .; CDR3 protein: CASSLGREQFF; CDR3 DNA: TGTGCCAGCAGCTTAGGGAGGGAGCAGTTCTTC
V gene: TRBV30; J gene: TRBJ2-7; D gene: .; clone size: once; CDR3 protein: CAWAEGHLELDEQYF; CDR3 DNA: TGTGCCTGGGCGGAGGGGCACCTGGAACTTGACGAGCAGTACTTC
V gene: TRBV5-1; J gene: TRBJ1-1; D gene: TRBD1; clone size: once; CDR3 protein: CASSLATAGGTEAFF; CDR3 DNA: TGCGCCAGCAGCTTGGCAACGGCAGGGGGCACTGAAGCTTTCTTT
V gene: TRBV27; J gene: TRBJ2-5; D gene: .; clone size: .; CDR3 protein: CASSLTGNGGETQYF; CDR3 DNA: TGTGCCAGCAGTTTAACCGGGAATGGGGGAGAGACCCAGTACTTC
V gene: TRBV6-2/TRBV6-3; J gene: TRBJ2-2; D gene: TRBD2; clone size: .; CDR3 protein: CASSYEGLEISGELFF; CDR3 DNA: TGTGCCAGCAGTTACGAGGGACTAGAAATATCCGGGGAGCTGTTTTTT
V gene: TRBV5-5; J gene: TRBJ2-5; D gene: .; clone size: .; CDR3 protein: CASSLMRFSGEETQYF; CDR3 DNA: TGTGCCAGCAGCTTGATGCGGTTTTCGGGGGAGGAGACCCAGTACTTC
V gene: TRBV12-3/TRBV12-4; J gene: TRBJ1-1; D gene: .; clone size: .; CDR3 protein: CASKGFTEAFF; CDR3 DNA: TGTGCCAGCAAAGGGTTCACTGAAGCTTTCTTT
V gene: TRBV27; J gene: TRBJ2-7; D gene: .; clone size: .; CDR3 protein: CASSRGSGFYEQYF; CDR3 DNA: TGTGCCAGCAGTAGAGGATCAGGGTTCTACGAGCAGTACTTC
V gene: TRBV6-5; J gene: TRBJ1-1; D gene: .; clone size: .; CDR3 protein: CASSQTRSTEAFF; CDR3 DNA: TGTGCCAGCAGTCAGACAAGGAGCACTGAAGCTTTCTTT
V gene: TRBV7-9; J gene: TRBJ1-6; D gene: .; clone size: once; CDR3 protein: CASSLLLETPLHF; CDR3 DNA: TGTGCCAGCAGCTTACTCCTGGAGACACCCCTCCACTTT
V gene: TRBV28; J gene: TRBJ1-1; D gene: .; clone size: .; CDR3 protein: CASSFWQRMNTEAFF; CDR3 DNA: TGTGCCAGCAGTTTCTGGCAGAGGATGAACACTGAAGCTTTCTTT
V gene: TRBV5-1; J gene: TRBJ2-5; D gene: TRBD1; clone size: .; CDR3 protein: CASSQRTGGLETQYF; CDR3 DNA: TGCGCCAGCAGCCAACGGACAGGGGGGTTAGAGACCCAGTACTTC
V gene: TRBV28; J gene: TRBJ1-6; D gene: .; clone size: .; CDR3 protein: CASSFRGSYNSPLHF; CDR3 DNA: TGTGCCAGCAGTTTTCGGGGGTCCTATAATTCACCCCTCCACTTT
V gene: TRBV9; J gene: TRBJ2-3; D gene: TRBD2; clone size: .; CDR3 protein: CASSPSGRGGDTQYF; CDR3 DNA: TGTGCCAGCAGCCCTAGCGGGAGGGGAGGAGATACGCAGTATTTT
V gene: TRBV4-1; J gene: TRBJ1-2; D gene: .; clone size: .; CDR3 protein: CASSQEAGTLNYGYTF; CDR3 DNA: TGCGCCAGCAGCCAAGAGGCAGGGACCCTCAACTATGGCTACACCTTC
V gene: TRBV5-8; J gene: TRBJ2-2; D gene: TRBD2; clone size: once; CDR3 protein: CASSPGTSGTGELFF; CDR3 DNA: TGTGCCAGCAGCCCCGGGACTAGCGGCACCGGGGAGCTGTTTTTT
V gene: TRBV28; J gene: TRBJ1-5; D gene: .; clone size: .; CDR3 protein: CASSSQGNQPQHF; CDR3 DNA: TGTGCCAGCAGTTCACAGGGTAACCAGCCCCAGCATTTT
V gene: TRBV28; J gene: TRBJ2-7; D gene: .; clone size: few; CDR3 protein: CASRSSYEQYF; CDR3 DNA: TGTGCCAGCAGATCCAGCTACGAGCAGTACTTC
V gene: TRBV3-1/TRBV3-2; J gene: TRBJ2-2; D gene: .; clone size: .; CDR3 protein: CATRTGTGELFF; CDR3 DNA: TGTGCCACACGGACGGGGACCGGGGAGCTGTTTTTT
V gene: TRBV5-8; J gene: TRBJ1-2; D gene: .; clone size: .; CDR3 protein: CASSQQGNYGYTF; CDR3 DNA: TGTGCCAGCAGCCAGCAGGGTAACTATGGCTACACCTTC
V gene: TRBV4-3; J gene: TRBJ2-7; D gene: .; clone size: many; CDR3 protein: CASSQGLRGLSSYEQYF; CDR3 DNA: TGCGCCAGCAGCCAAGGGTTGCGGGGACTCTCTTCCTACGAGCAGTACTTC
V gene: TRBV5-1; J gene: TRBJ1-1; D gene: .; clone size: .; CDR3 protein: CASSSQGGGTEAFF; CDR3 DNA: TGCGCCAGCAGCTCGCAGGGTGGCGGCACTGAAGCTTTCTTT
V gene: TRBV5-4; J gene: TRBJ1-2; D gene: TRBD1; clone size: .; CDR3 protein: CASSPPGQVHGYTF; CDR3 DNA: TGTGCCAGCAGCCCGCCGGGACAGGTGCATGGCTACACCTTC
V gene: TRBV3-1/TRBV3-2; J gene: TRBJ2-2; D gene: TRBD2; clone size: .; CDR3 protein: CASSLVWEGLNTGELFF; CDR3 DNA: TGTGCCAGCAGCCTTGTGTGGGAGGGGCTAAACACCGGGGAGCTGTTTTTT
V gene: TRBV19; J gene: TRBJ1-4; D gene: TRBD1; clone size: .; CDR3 protein: CASSENRGTNEKLFF; CDR3 DNA: TGTGCCAGTAGCGAAAACAGGGGGACTAATGAAAAACTGTTTTTT
V gene: TRBV5-1; J gene: TRBJ2-3; D gene: .; clone size: .; CDR3 protein: CASSPGGTATTDTQYF; CDR3 DNA: TGCGCCAGCAGCCCGGGGGGGACAGCCACCACAGATACGCAGTATTTT
V gene: TRBV5-6; J gene: TRBJ1-2; D gene: .; clone size: .; CDR3 protein: CASSLGGYGYTF; CDR3 DNA: TGTGCCAGCAGCTTGGGGGGCTATGGCTACACCTTC
V gene: TRBV28; J gene: TRBJ2-1; D gene: TRBD1; clone size: .; CDR3 protein: CASSLWGTGAYNEQFF; CDR3 DNA: TGTGCCAGCAGTTTATGGGGGACAGGGGCCTACAATGAGCAGTTCTTC
V gene: TRBV19; J gene: TRBJ1-4; D gene: TRBD1; clone size: .; CDR3 protein: CASNVGGFTTNEKLFF; CDR3 DNA: TGTGCCAGTAACGTAGGGGGCTTTACAACTAATGAAAAACTGTTTTTT
V gene: TRBV4-1; J gene: TRBJ2-3; D gene: .; clone size: .; CDR3 protein: CASSQDRLSTDTQYF; CDR3 DNA: TGCGCCAGCAGCCAAGATCGACTCAGCACAGATACGCAGTATTTT
V gene: TRBV6-6; J gene: TRBJ2-7; D gene: .; clone size: .; CDR3 protein: CASSYLQGEQYF; CDR3 DNA: TGTGCCAGCAGTTACTTACAGGGCGAGCAGTACTTC
V gene: TRBV29-1; J gene: TRBJ2-4; D gene: .; clone size: .; CDR3 protein: CSVVVGPSAKNIQYF; CDR3 DNA: TGCAGCGTTGTTGTAGGGCCGTCAGCCAAAAACATTCAGTACTTC
V gene: TRBV7-9; J gene: TRBJ1-5; D gene: .; clone size: .; CDR3 protein: CASSRTEGNQPQHF; CDR3 DNA: TGTGCCAGCAGCCGGACAGAAGGCAATCAGCCCCAGCATTTT